The rows below give T cell receptor beta chains drawn from one sample of a study of blood T cell repertoires in COVID-19. Assay: immunoSEQ multiplex PCR; the TCRdb copy retains only in-frame clones and omits some. The sample has roughly 290,000 clones, 80% to 90% seen once. Specimen: PBMCs or T cells enriched from blood (not recorded which). Receptor source: a man aged 30 to 45 who had recovered from COVID-19. The CDR3 runs from the conserved cysteine through the conserved F or W. A D gene is named only where the DNA matches it firmly. Part of the rows lack a size; the others show once, few, many or a class for expanded clones.

J	size	V	D	CDR3	DNA
TRBJ1-5	-	TRBV5-4	-	CASSREVSKSNQPQHF	TGTGCCAGCAGCCGGGAGGTCTCGAAAAGCAATCAGCCCCAGCATTTT
TRBJ1-2	-	TRBV5-1	-	CASSLNPGGDGYTF	TGCGCCAGCAGCTTAAACCCGGGGGGGGATGGCTACACCTTC
TRBJ1-2	-	TRBV19	-	CASSFRSSYGYTF	TGTGCCAGTAGTTTTCGGTCCTCATATGGCTACACCTTC
TRBJ2-2	-	TRBV6-4	-	CASSDSGRSNTGELFF	TGTGCCAGCAGTGACTCGGGCAGGTCTAACACCGGGGAGCTGTTTTTT
TRBJ1-2	-	TRBV5-8	-	CASSSGYYGYTF	TGTGCCAGCAGCTCCGGTTACTATGGCTACACCTTC
TRBJ1-3	-	TRBV7-2	-	CASSLGAGNTIYF	TGTGCCAGCAGCTTAGGGGCCGGAAACACCATATATTTT
TRBJ2-5	-	TRBV7-9	TRBD1	CASSPGTGSSKETQYF	TGTGCCAGCAGCCCTGGGACAGGGAGCTCCAAAGAGACCCAGTACTTC
TRBJ1-2	-	TRBV6-5	TRBD1	CASSSTRDRGVGYTF	TGTGCCAGCAGCTCTACCCGGGACAGGGGGGTCGGCTACACCTTC
TRBJ1-2	-	TRBV19	-	CASSIDGGDGQRRYGYTF	TGTGCCAGTAGTATAGATGGGGGGGATGGTCAGCGGCGCTATGGCTACACCTTC
TRBJ1-3	-	TRBV5-1	-	CASSLGQARSGNTIYF	TGCGCCAGCAGCTTGGGGCAGGCGAGATCTGGAAACACCATATATTTT
TRBJ1-6	-	TRBV4-3	-	CASSQVGFGVDSPLHF	TGCGCCAGCAGCCAAGTAGGTTTCGGGGTGGATTCACCCCTCCACTTT
TRBJ2-2	-	TRBV5-6	-	CASTEQNTGELFF	TGTGCCAGTACCGAACAGAACACCGGGGAGCTGTTTTTT
TRBJ1-2	-	TRBV7-3	TRBD1	CASSPGGTGTRYGYTF	TGTGCCAGCAGCCCGGGGGGGACAGGGACACGGTATGGCTACACCTTC
TRBJ1-1	-	TRBV9	-	CASSVSGRGAFF	TGTGCCAGCAGCGTATCCGGCAGGGGAGCTTTCTTT
TRBJ2-1	-	TRBV7-6	-	CASSLSGEQFF	TGTGCCAGCAGCTTATCAGGGGAGCAGTTCTTC
TRBJ1-1	-	TRBV5-1	-	CASSLQVQGFGTEAFF	TGCGCCAGCAGTCTCCAAGTACAGGGTTTCGGAACTGAAGCTTTCTTT
TRBJ2-3	-	TRBV19	-	CASTPTSSRGDTQYF	TGTGCCAGTACCCCCACCAGCAGCCGGGGGGATACGCAGTATTTT
TRBJ1-1	-	TRBV2	-	CASVGHLNTEAFF	TGTGCCAGCGTGGGACATTTGAACACTGAAGCTTTCTTT
TRBJ1-1	-	TRBV19	-	CASSISGSPTEAFF	TGTGCCAGTAGTATCTCCGGGAGCCCCACTGAAGCTTTCTTT
TRBJ1-1	-	TRBV5-1	-	CASSFWGPEAFF	TGCGCCAGCAGCTTCTGGGGCCCCGAAGCTTTCTTT
TRBJ1-3	-	TRBV5-1	-	CASRMDRGAGNTIYF	TGCGCCAGCAGGATGGATAGGGGCGCGGGAAACACCATATATTTT
TRBJ1-2	-	TRBV6-5	TRBD1	CASSYSDRLPGGYTF	TGTGCCAGCAGTTACTCGGACAGGCTTCCGGGGGGCTACACCTTC
TRBJ1-1	once	TRBV30	-	CAWSVGQLSWDTEAFF	TGTGCCTGGAGTGTCGGACAGCTAAGCTGGGACACTGAAGCTTTCTTT
TRBJ1-2	-	TRBV4-3	TRBD1	CASSQLDREGYGYTF	TGCGCCAGCAGCCAACTCGACAGGGAAGGATATGGCTACACCTTC
TRBJ1-1	once	TRBV6-5	-	CASRQRWETEAFF	TGTGCCAGCCGACAGCGTTGGGAAACTGAAGCTTTCTTT
TRBJ1-5	-	TRBV30	-	CAWGMGRGVREPQHF	TGTGCCTGGGGGATGGGGCGGGGGGTGAGGGAGCCCCAGCATTTT
TRBJ1-4	-	TRBV2	-	CASSPDTQNEKLFF	TGTGCCAGCAGTCCGGACACCCAAAATGAAAAACTGTTTTTT
TRBJ2-4	-	TRBV29-1	TRBD1	CSVGGQGGNIQYF	TGCAGCGTTGGGGGACAGGGGGGAAACATTCAGTACTTC
TRBJ1-5	-	TRBV21-1	-	CASSNGTYRQPQHF	TGTGCCAGCAGCAATGGGACATATCGGCAGCCCCAGCATTTT
TRBJ2-7	once	TRBV5-1	-	CASSLDREQYF	TGCGCCAGCAGCTTGGATCGCGAGCAGTACTTC
TRBJ1-2	many	TRBV4-1	TRBD1	CASSQTGQGGEGYTF	TGCGCCAGCAGCCAAACGGGACAGGGAGGAGAAGGCTACACCTTC
TRBJ2-1	few	TRBV6-4	TRBD1	CSGGQGAKSSSYNEQFF	TGTTCAGGGGGGCAGGGGGCTAAGTCCAGCTCCTACAATGAGCAGTTCTTC
TRBJ2-5	-	TRBV5-1	TRBD2	CASSRTSGQETQYF	TGCGCCAGCAGTCGGACTAGCGGGCAAGAGACCCAGTACTTC
TRBJ1-1	once	TRBV25-1	TRBD1	CASSEWGQGVTEAFF	TGTGCCAGCAGTGAATGGGGACAGGGGGTCACTGAAGCTTTCTTT
TRBJ1-2	-	TRBV6-2/TRBV6-3	TRBD1	CASSPPPTGGYGYTF	TGTGCCAGCAGTCCCCCTCCCACAGGGGGATATGGCTACACCTTC
TRBJ1-3	-	TRBV7-2	-	CASSFREPNTIYF	TGTGCCAGCAGCTTCAGGGAACCGAACACCATATATTTT
TRBJ1-1	-	TRBV10-2	-	CASRDKTPPNTEAFF	TGCGCCAGCAGGGACAAAACACCGCCGAACACTGAAGCTTTCTTT